The following is a T cell receptor beta chain sequence with its context. The antigen remains unidentified. The data were taken from a study of beta chain features in type 1 diabetes. Study-wide points: TCRB rearrangement may or may not be influenced by HLA type; here this remained unresolved. High-TCR-expressing cells could be over-represented by cDNA sequencing.

The germline gives CDR1 DFQATT, CDR2 SNEGSKA (reference sequence). V was cut by 5 bases and J by 10 bases, with 10 bases left in between. The CDR3 length is 10 residues. Blood was drawn once from each donor into heparinised tubes. The draws averaged roughly 120 mL. Via the markers CD45RO/CCR7/CD25/CD127/CD95/CD27, stem cell-like memory, regulatory, central memory and naive CD4+ cells were sorted. As every portion of the isolated RNA was reverse transcribed, the sequencing read expressed TCRB transcripts. Sequenced by immunoSEQ multiplex PCR; TCRdb stores in-frame clones only, minus some. Among hundreds of thousands of clones listed, about 16% were seen once.

This chain links TRBV20-1 with TRBJ2-3, with D possibly being TRBD1 (6 bases). What was sequenced was naive CD4+ T cells from blood. This TCR was recovered from a man aged 18-30 years in good health. CDR3 sequence (DNA): TGCAGTGCTCTGACAGGCCCGCAGTATTTT. It yields the protein CSALTGPQYF.